Below, 19 T cell receptor beta chains from the same sample are listed, as sequenced in a study of T cell responses to AZD1222 COVID-19 vaccine. TCRdb's copy holds only in-frame clones and misses some; the assay was immunoSEQ multiplex PCR. In the table there are around 140,000 clones, around 87% of which are singletons. The sample was peripheral blood, taken on day 0 of AZD1222 vaccination. These TCRs come from an adult in good health.

V usage is TRBV4-1 and J usage is TRBJ2-1, with D unresolved. CDR3 length: 15 residues. Germline assignment: CDR1 MGHRA and CDR2 YSYEKL. Trimming took 0 bases from V and 0 from J, leaving 6 bases between them. DNA of the CDR3: TGCGCCAGCAGCCAAGAGACGGCCTCCTACAATGAGCAGTTCTTC. Translated: CASSQETASYNEQFF.

V and J are TRBV7-3 and TRBJ1-1; D uncertain. There are 14 residues in the CDR3. The germline V gene has CDR1 SGHTA and CDR2 FQGTGA. Deletions cut 5 bases from V and 0 bases from J, with 10 bases between. CDR3 bases: TGTGCCAGCAGCCCTGGACCGGTGAACACTGAAGCTTTCTTT. Its translation: CASSPGPVNTEAFF.

This rearrangement joins TRBV12-3 or TRBV12-4 to TRBJ2-3; D remains ambiguous. CDR3 length: 11 amino acids. V shed 6 bases and J shed 4 bases, with 5 bases lying between them. CDR3 sequence: CASRLADTQYF. CDR3 in DNA: TGTGCCAGCAGGCTGGCAGATACGCAGTATTTT.

This sequence joins TRBV11-2 and TRBJ1-2; D not certain. CDR1 is SGHAT and CDR2 is FQNNGV in the germline V gene. The CDR3 covers 15 residues. The V end lost 2 bases, the J end lost 2 bases, and 12 bases lay between the germline ends. The CDR3 spells CASSLPPGMNYGYTF. Here the CDR3 DNA reads TGTGCCAGCAGCTTACCCCCCGGGATGAACTATGGCTACACCTTC.

The gene calls are TRBV28 and TRBJ1-3; TRBD1 is a possible D gene (6 bases). This CDR3 has 14 amino acids. Deletions cut 4 bases from V and 5 bases from J, with 12 bases between. Looked up from germline, CDR1 is MDHEN and CDR2 is SYDVKM. The CDR3 here is CASSYPGTRNTIYF. The CDR3 DNA reads as TGTGCCAGCAGTTACCCCGGGACACGAAACACCATATATTTT.

This rearrangement joins TRBV2 to TRBJ1-5; the D gene is possibly TRBD1 (5 bases). Germline values: CDR1 SNHLY, CDR2 FYNNEI. Trimming pared 6 bases from V and 7 bases from J, leaving 10 bases between. The CDR3 has 12 amino acids. CDR3 coding DNA: TGTGCCAGCAGCCAACAGGCCCAGCCCCAGCATTTT. Residues: CASSQQAQPQHF.

The chain combines TRBV5-5 with TRBJ2-5; tentatively, D is TRBD1 (6 bases). V was clipped by 0 bases and J by 5 bases, with 8 bases between them. Germline values: CDR1 SGHKS, CDR2 YYEKEE (reference sequence). The CDR3 is 13 residues long. The DNA for the CDR3 is TGTGCCAGCAGCTTGGGGACAGTGGAGACCCAGTACTTC. It is translated as CASSLGTVETQYF.

V is TRBV27 and J is TRBJ2-7, with TRBD2 matching over 14 bases. This CDR3 has 19 residues. From germline, CDR1 is MNHEY and CDR2 SMNVEV (reference sequence). Trimming at V came to 4 bases and at J to 2 bases, leaving 13 bases not matched to a gene. The CDR3 reads CASSSYRTSGGLGTYEQYF. CDR3 nucleotide sequence: TGTGCCAGCAGTTCTTACCGGACTAGCGGGGGGCTCGGGACCTACGAGCAGTACTTC.

This chain links TRBV7-9 with TRBJ1-1, with 7 bases that match TRBD1. The J segment lost 4 bases and the V segment lost 5 bases, leaving 10 bases of the junction unmatched. Germline lookup yields CDR1 SEHNR and CDR2 FQNEAQ (reference sequence). The CDR3 sequence is 15 residues long. CDR3 coding DNA: TGTGCCAGCAGCAACCGGGACAGAGTCGTCACTGAAGCTTTCTTT. Translated: CASSNRDRVVTEAFF.

Only a few counts were recorded for this clone. The chain has TRBV15 and TRBJ2-2; D gene uncertain. The CDR3 spans 11 residues. The germline CDR1 and CDR2 sequences are LNHNV and YYDKDF (reference sequence). V was clipped by 3 bases and J by 4 bases, with 0 bases between them. In DNA form, the CDR3 reads TGTGCCACCAGCAGCACCGGGGAGCTGTTTTTT. Its translation: CATSSTGELFF.

V gene TRBV19 combines with J gene TRBJ1-4; D perhaps matches TRBD1 (5 bases). The CDR3 is 14 amino acids. The V end lost 3 bases, the J end lost 6 bases, and 11 bases lay between the germline ends. Germline CDR1 reads LNHDA; CDR2 reads SQIVND (reference sequence). The CDR3, as DNA: TGTGCCAGTAGTATTTGGGGGAGTGATGAAAAACTGTTTTTT. This gives the protein CASSIWGSDEKLFF.

This clone turned up a few times. In nucleotides, the CDR3 is TGTGCCAGCAGTCTTCAGGGGGCGCTTTGGACTGAAGCTTTCTTT. As protein: CASSLQGALWTEAFF. The chain carries TRBV21-1 and TRBJ1-1; TRBD1, the table's D call, was not compared with the DNA. TRBV21-1 is a pseudogene locus. This CDR3 contains 15 residues.

The chain links TRBV27 to TRBJ1-6, with D unresolved. V was pared by 2 bases and J by 15 bases, with 23 bases between. Germline CDR1 MNHEY, CDR2 SMNVEV (reference sequence). This CDR3 region has 16 residues. CDR3 in amino acids: CASSLVQSGPTRLLHF. In DNA form, the CDR3 reads TGTGCCAGCAGTTTAGTACAATCCGGCCCGACACGGCTCCTCCACTTT.

In this sample, this clone turned up a few times. The gene calls are TRBV6-5 and TRBJ1-6, with D tentatively TRBD1 (5 bases). V dropped 5 bases and J dropped 8 bases, with 16 bases sitting between them. The CDR3 totals 15 residues. Germline CDR1 is MNHEY and CDR2 is SVGAGI. The CDR3 here is CASSPSGTSHSPLHF. The CDR3 DNA reads as TGTGCCAGCAGTCCTTCCGGGACTTCCCATTCACCCCTCCACTTT.

The rearrangement joins TRBV7-9 to TRBJ1-4; 8 bases match TRBD1. From germline, CDR1 is SEHNR and CDR2 FQNEAQ (reference sequence). CDR3 length: 14 residues. V trimming: 3 bases; J trimming: 8 bases; junction bases outside the gene matches: 5. The CDR3 region has the DNA TGTGCCAGCAGCTTCCAGGGGGCCGGAGAAAAACTGTTTTTT. The encoded protein is CASSFQGAGEKLFF.

The chain joins TRBV19 to TRBJ2-5, with D perhaps given as TRBD1 or TRBD2 (5 bases each). V lost 4 bases and J lost 1, with 16 bases in between. The V gene's germline CDR1 is LNHDA and CDR2 SQIVND (reference sequence). The CDR3 covers 16 residues. The CDR3 spells CASSKKGRQFQETQYF. The CDR3, as DNA: TGTGCCAGTAGTAAGAAAGGGAGACAGTTCCAAGAGACCCAGTACTTC.

The V and J genes are TRBV6-5 and TRBJ2-1; a weak D match, TRBD1 (5 bases). The CDR3 totals 15 residues. CDR1 and CDR2 from the germline V gene are MNHEY and SVGAGI. The V gene lost 2 bases and the J gene lost 2 bases, with 10 bases spanning the gap. CDR3 sequence: CASSYTTAPYNEQFF. In DNA form, the CDR3 reads TGTGCCAGCAGTTACACGACAGCACCCTACAATGAGCAGTTCTTC.

The V gene is TRBV6-5, the J gene TRBJ2-1; 7 nucleotides line up with TRBD1. This CDR3 spans 11 amino acids. CDR1 and CDR2 (germline): MNHEY, SVGAGI. Trimming cost V 6 bases and J 10 bases; bases outside gene matches: 3. In nucleotides, the CDR3 is TGTGCCAGCAGGCTGACAGGGGAGCAGTTCTTC. It yields the protein CASRLTGEQFF.

This chain uses TRBV6-5 with TRBJ2-1; 9 bases line up with TRBD2. The CDR3 contains 16 residues. The germline V gene has CDR1 MNHEY and CDR2 SVGAGI. J was trimmed by 6 bases and V by 0 bases; bases with no gene match: 6. CDR3 sequence (DNA): TGTGCCAGCAGTTACTCTAGGGCTAGCGGGGCCAATGAGCAGTTCTTC. Its protein is CASSYSRASGANEQFF.